The T cell receptor (beta chain) described here comes from a study of blood T cells in healthy people across ages. Study details: About one barcoded beta molecule per two T cells came from capture by template switching.

The germline V gene encodes CDR1 MNHNY and CDR2 SVGAGI (reference sequence). The CDR3 spans 14 residues. Trimming stripped 2 bases from V and 5 bases from J, with 10 bases between. A remark on this clonotype: As yet, its antigen is unknown.

General observations from the study: Possibly, changes in expanded clonotypes were confounded because donor CMV status was unknown.

Sample-barcoded 5' priming and a J-beta primer mix drove a second PCR of roughly 7 to 11 cycles. TCRdb redid the calling of the 5' RACE reads with MiXCR, one entry per CDR3 protein. The sample has some 920,000 distinct CDR3 sequences; roughly half are singletons. J is TRBJ2-1 and V is TRBV6-6; D is unresolved. The specimen was blood. This TCR was sampled from a woman between 55 and 75 years old in good health. The CDR3 DNA follows: TGTGCCAGCAGTTACGGTTCTTGGGACAATGAGCAGTTCTTC. Translation gives CASSYGSWDNEQFF.